Below, one TCR beta chain is given with its context. Its antigen is undetermined. CDR3 length: 14 amino acids. The V end lost 4 bases, the J end lost 5 bases, and 12 bases lay between the germline ends. Per germline, CDR1 SGHNT and CDR2 YYREEE (reference sequence). The PCR had 60 Vbeta and 13 Jbeta primers. This table comes from immunoSEQ multiplex PCR, and its TCRdb copy is limited to in-frame clones, with some not included. The sample has some 160,000 clones; around 10% are singletons. This sample was taken from a study of cytomegalovirus exposure and HLA in healthy donors. Study-wide findings and caveats: The investigators catalogued under 200 TCR beta chains as cytomegalovirus-associated. Among the CMV-associated chains, a few were confirmed in vitro as specific for CMV antigens.

The sequence was collected from a male donor in good health and CMV-seronegative. Sequencing was carried out using PBMCs. The rearrangement joins TRBV5-4 to TRBJ1-4; TRBD1 might be the D (5 bases). This CDR3 is CASSKGLDNEKLFF. The CDR3 nucleotides are TGTGCCAGCAGCAAGGGACTTGACAATGAAAAACTGTTTTTT.